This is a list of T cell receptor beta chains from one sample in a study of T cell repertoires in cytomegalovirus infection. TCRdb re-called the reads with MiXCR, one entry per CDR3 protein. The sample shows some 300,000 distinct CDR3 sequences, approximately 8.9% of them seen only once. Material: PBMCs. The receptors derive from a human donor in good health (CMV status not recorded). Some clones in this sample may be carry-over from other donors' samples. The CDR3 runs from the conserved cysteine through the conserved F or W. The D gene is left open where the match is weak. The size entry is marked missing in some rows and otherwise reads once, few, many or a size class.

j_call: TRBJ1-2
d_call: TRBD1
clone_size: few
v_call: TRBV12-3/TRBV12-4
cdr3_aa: CASSPRQGTTGYGYTF
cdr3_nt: TGTGCCAGCAGTCCCCGACAGGGGACCACGGGCTATGGCTACACCTTC

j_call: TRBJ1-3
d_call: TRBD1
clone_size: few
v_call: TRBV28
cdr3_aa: CASSAGTGYNTIYF
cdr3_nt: TGTGCCAGCAGCGCCGGGACAGGATACAACACCATATATTTT

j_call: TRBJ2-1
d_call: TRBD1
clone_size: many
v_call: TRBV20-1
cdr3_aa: CSARQGSNEQFF
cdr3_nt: TGCAGTGCCCGACAGGGAAGCAATGAGCAGTTCTTC

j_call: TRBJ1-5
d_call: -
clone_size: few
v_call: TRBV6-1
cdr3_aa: CASSDLGGGRPQHF
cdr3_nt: TGTGCCAGCAGTGACCTCGGGGGGGGCCGGCCCCAGCATTTT

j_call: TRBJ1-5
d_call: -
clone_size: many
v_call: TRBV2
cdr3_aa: CASTPLVDSNQPQHF
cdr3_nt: TGTGCCAGCACCCCGCTCGTGGATAGCAATCAGCCCCAGCATTTT

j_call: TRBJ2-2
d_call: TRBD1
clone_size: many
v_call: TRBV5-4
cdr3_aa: CASSRPRTGAVGELFF
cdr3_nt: TGTGCCAGCAGCCGGCCGCGGACAGGGGCTGTTGGGGAGCTGTTTTTT

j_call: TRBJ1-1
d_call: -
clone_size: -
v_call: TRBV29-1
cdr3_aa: CSAGQRMNTEAFF
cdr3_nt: TGCAGCGCCGGCCAGAGGATGAACACTGAAGCTTTCTTT

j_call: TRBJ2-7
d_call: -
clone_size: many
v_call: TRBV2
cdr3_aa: CASSRFQGYEQYF
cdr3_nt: TGTGCCAGCAGTCGATTTCAGGGATACGAGCAGTACTTC

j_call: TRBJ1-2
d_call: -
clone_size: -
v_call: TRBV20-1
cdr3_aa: CSAGYREGYTF
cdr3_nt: TGCAGTGCCGGGTACAGGGAAGGCTACACCTTC

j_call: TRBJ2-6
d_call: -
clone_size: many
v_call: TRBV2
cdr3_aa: CASSVLGHSSGANVLTF
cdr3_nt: TGTGCCAGCAGTGTGCTAGGACATAGTTCGGGGGCCAACGTCCTGACTTTC

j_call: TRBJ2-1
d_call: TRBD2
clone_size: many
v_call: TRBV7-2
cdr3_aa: CASSLIAGGVNEQFF
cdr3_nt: TGTGCCAGCAGCCTAATAGCGGGGGGGGTCAATGAGCAGTTCTTC